The 21 T cell receptor beta chains reported below all come from one sample, sequenced in a study of T cells in narcolepsy. Assay used: immunoSEQ multiplex PCR; TCRdb lists only in-frame clones, some missing. Counted here are some 30,000 clones, more than 75% occurring once; the ten biggest clones make up around 1.1%. Sequencing input: CD45RA- memory CD4+ T cells from PBMCs. The receptors were sampled from a human donor with narcolepsy.

The chain links TRBV5-8 to TRBJ2-3; D gene ambiguous. V lost 4 bases and J lost 2, with 5 bases in between. This CDR3 contains 12 residues. The germline V gene encodes CDR1 SGHTS and CDR2 YDEGEE. CDR3 bases: TGTGCCAGCAGCCCGACCACAGATACGCAGTATTTT. Protein: CASSPTTDTQYF.

This clone is a singleton in its sample. J is TRBJ2-3 and V is TRBV11-2, with 9 bases identical to TRBD2. CDR1 is SGHAT and CDR2 is FQNNGV in the germline V gene. This CDR3 region has 16 residues. V shed 5 bases and J 3 bases; nucleotides not matched to a gene: 9. This CDR3 reads CASSPVAGGPTDTQYF. The CDR3 bases are TGTGCCAGCAGCCCCGTGGCGGGGGGGCCAACAGATACGCAGTATTTT.

The CDR3 reads CASSSGTSIGNTIYF. The CDR3 DNA follows: TGTGCCAGCAGCTCGGGGACATCCATTGGAAACACCATATATTTT. This chain links TRBV11-2 with TRBJ1-3; D is perhaps TRBD1 (6 bases). Germline V gene sequence: CDR1 SGHAT, CDR2 FQNNGV. Trimming pared 4 bases from V and 3 bases from J, leaving 13 bases between. The CDR3 runs to 15 residues.

This clone was seen just once. The rearrangement links TRBV5-6 to TRBJ2-1; 11 bases line up with TRBD2. Germline-derived CDR1 and CDR2 are SGHDT and YYEEEE. V lost 4 bases and J lost 7; bases outside the gene matches: 7. CDR3 length: 15 residues. The CDR3, as DNA: TGTGCCAGCAGCGTACTAGCGGGGGCTCCAAATGAGCAGTTCTTC. Translated: CASSVLAGAPNEQFF.

The chain links TRBV15 to TRBJ2-3; the D gene is possibly TRBD1 (5 bases). The CDR3 loop spans 18 amino acids. Trimming shortened V by 3 bases and J by 0 bases, and 19 bases separated the two germline ends. The germline gives CDR1 LNHNV, CDR2 YYDKDF (reference sequence). The CDR3 region is CATSRGGQGWASTDTQYF. The CDR3 bases are TGTGCCACCAGCAGGGGTGGGCAGGGTTGGGCTAGCACAGATACGCAGTATTTT.

This rearrangement joins TRBV7-9 to TRBJ1-3; D is perhaps TRBD1 (6 bases). With 2 bases removed from V and 2 bases from J, the gap between germline ends came to 7 bases. This CDR3 is built from 14 residues. Germline CDR1 reads SEHNR; CDR2 reads FQNEAQ (reference sequence). Here the CDR3 reads CASSLSGAGNTIYF. The CDR3, as DNA: TGTGCCAGCAGCTTATCAGGGGCTGGAAACACCATATATTTT.

The gene calls are TRBV5-6 and TRBJ2-1; 8 bases align to TRBD1. With 2 bases clipped from V and 4 bases from J, the junction kept 5 bases outside the gene matches. CDR3 length equals 15 residues. Looked up from germline, CDR1 is SGHDT and CDR2 is YYEEEE. This CDR3 reads CASSFLRTGYNEQFF. Here the CDR3 DNA reads TGTGCCAGCAGCTTCCTCCGGACAGGGTACAATGAGCAGTTCTTC.

This clone has only a few counts. This chain links TRBV6-1 with TRBJ1-2, with a tentative D call TRBD1 (6 bases). The germline V and J ends were trimmed by 6 bases and 1 base, with 12 bases remaining between them. The CDR3 is 14 amino acids. From germline, CDR1 is MNHNS and CDR2 SASEGT. In DNA, the CDR3 is TGTGCCAGCAGCCAAGGGGGGATTAACTATGGCTACACCTTC. Encoded protein: CASSQGGINYGYTF.

This CDR3 is CASSGPQGATNEKLFF. In nucleotides, the CDR3 is TGTGCCAGCAGTGGGCCGCAGGGGGCAACTAATGAAAAACTGTTTTTT. V gene TRBV6-1 combines with J gene TRBJ1-4, with 7 bases aligning to TRBD1. This CDR3 contains 16 residues. The V gene's germline CDR1 is MNHNS and CDR2 SASEGT. V trimming: 4 bases; J trimming: 0 bases; junction bases outside the gene matches: 5.

This clone was seen only once. The chain recombines TRBV6-4 with TRBJ2-7; D is perhaps TRBD1 (6 bases). This CDR3 contains 18 residues. Germline CDR1 reads MRHNA; CDR2 reads SNTAGT. The V gene lost 2 bases and the J gene lost 2 bases, with 22 bases spanning the gap. The CDR3 is CASSDPWGTTRDPYEQYF. The CDR3 coding sequence is TGTGCCAGCAGTGACCCGTGGGGGACAACCAGGGATCCCTACGAGCAGTACTTC.

V is TRBV1 and J is TRBJ2-1; the D call TRBD2 from the table was never checked on the DNA. TRBV1 is a pseudogene locus. The CDR3 has 16 residues. The CDR3 nucleotides are TGCACCAGCAGCCTCCATCCGGGACTAAGGGACAATGAGCAGTTCTTC. Encoded protein: CTSSLHPGLRDNEQFF.

This chain links TRBV5-1 with TRBJ1-1; D unclear. The CDR3 spans 18 residues. The germline CDR1 and CDR2 sequences are SGHRS and YFSETQ. The ends were cut back, 0 bases at V and 3 bases at J, with 21 bases in the middle. CDR3 protein: CASSLGGGWSIADTEAFF. In DNA form, the CDR3 reads TGCGCCAGCAGCTTGGGGGGTGGGTGGTCAATCGCGGACACTGAAGCTTTCTTT. Combining the CDR3 with reference TRBV5-1 and TRBJ1-1 gives the whole variable domain KAGVTQTPRYLIKTRGQQVTLSCSPISGHRSVSWYQQTPGQGLQFLFEYFSETQRNKGNFPGRFSGRQFSNSRSEMNVSTLELGDSALYLCASSLGGGWSIADTEAFFGQGTRLTVV.

Notes on this clone: Germline and junction disagree at one end, which may indicate a read error. The genes are TRBV2 and TRBJ1-5; a possible D gene is TRBD1 (6 bases). CDR3 length equals 13 residues. Germline CDR1 is SNHLY and CDR2 is FYNNEI. CDR3 in DNA: TGTGCCAGCAGGGAAGGGGGGGGGCAGCCCCAGCATTTT. Its translation is CASREGGGQPQHF.

The CDR3 loop is CASTREPGRYNEQFF. In DNA, the CDR3 is TGTGCCAGCACCCGCGAACCTGGAAGATACAATGAGCAGTTCTTC. The J gene is TRBJ2-1, the V gene TRBV27; D remains unclear. V lost 7 bases, J lost 4 bases, and 17 bases lay in between. Germline V lookup: CDR1 MNHEY, CDR2 SMNVEV (reference sequence). CDR3 size: 15 residues.

This chain links TRBV5-1 with TRBJ2-5; D is unresolved. With 0 bases removed from V and 1 base from J, the gap between germline ends came to 7 bases. The CDR3 is 14 amino acids. The germline V gene has CDR1 SGHRS and CDR2 YFSETQ. In nucleotides, the CDR3 is TGCGCCAGCAGCTTGGGGGGTATCCAAGAGACCCAGTACTTC. Protein sequence: CASSLGGIQETQYF.

The rearrangement links TRBV18 to TRBJ1-2; 9 bases map to TRBD1. V shed 1 base, J shed 6 bases, and the junction held 6 bases outside the gene matches. The germline gives CDR1 KGHSH, CDR2 LQKENI. This CDR3 spans 15 amino acids. This CDR3 is CASSPRQGVPHGYTF. The CDR3 DNA reads TGTGCCAGCTCACCACGACAGGGGGTACCCCATGGCTACACCTTC.

The chain combines TRBV30 with TRBJ1-6; D gene unclear. Trimming cost V 3 bases and J 7 bases, with 10 bases left between them. Germline lookup yields CDR1 GTSNPN and CDR2 SVGIG (reference sequence). The CDR3 runs to 13 residues. The CDR3 region is CAWRPRENSPLHF. CDR3 DNA: TGTGCCTGGAGACCCCGGGAGAATTCACCCCTCCACTTT. The variable domain in full, completed from reference TRBV30 and TRBJ1-6, reads SQTIHQWPATLVQPVGSPLSLECTVEGTSNPNLYWYRQAAGRGLQLLFYSVGIGQISSEVPQNLSASRPQDRQFILSSKKLLLSDSGFYLCAWRPRENSPLHFGNGTRLTVT.

A few counts support this clone. The chain uses TRBV28 and TRBJ1-5, with D possibly being TRBD1 (5 bases). Germline V gene data show CDR1 as MDHEN and CDR2 as SYDVKM. The CDR3 contains 12 residues. Deletions cut 2 bases from V and 6 bases from J, with 5 bases between. CDR3 bases: TGTGCCAGCAGTTTAGGGGGTCAGCCCCAGCATTTT. Its protein product is CASSLGGQPQHF. Supplemented by reference TRBV28 and TRBJ1-5, the full variable domain reads DVKVTQSSRYLVKRTGEKVFLECVQDMDHENMFWYRQDPGLGLRLIYFSYDVKMKEKGDIPEGYSVSREKKERFSLILESASTNQTSMYLCASSLGGQPQHFGDGTRLSIL.

The chain links TRBV5-5 to TRBJ1-1; no clear D gene. Trimming took off 4 bases at V and 5 bases at J, with 12 bases between the two ends. The CDR3 length is 13 residues. CDR1 SGHKS and CDR2 YYEKEE come from the germline V gene (reference sequence). For the CDR3, the DNA is TGTGCCAGCAGCAGTAATTGGGAAACTGAAGCTTTCTTT. Amino acid sequence: CASSSNWETEAFF.

The gene calls are TRBV5-6 and TRBJ1-2; D is possibly TRBD1 (6 bases). Germline V gene data show CDR1 as SGHDT and CDR2 as YYEEEE. This CDR3 has 13 amino acids. Trimming left V 4 bases short and J 6 bases short, with 13 bases between. CDR3 bases: TGTGCCAGCAGCCAGGGGCTGGAAGATGGCTACACCTTC. It specifies CASSQGLEDGYTF.

A word on this clone: This same CDR3 is encoded by further DNA sequences in the sample. V and J are TRBV5-1 and TRBJ2-1, with 8 bases lining up with TRBD1. In germline, CDR1 is SGHRS, CDR2 YFSETQ. CDR3 length equals 16 residues. With 3 bases clipped from V and 0 bases from J, the junction kept 5 bases outside the gene matches. CDR3 in amino acids: CASSSSGTGSYNEQFF. The CDR3 bases are TGCGCCAGCAGCTCCTCCGGGACAGGCTCCTACAATGAGCAGTTCTTC.